Below, 13 T cell receptor beta chains from the same sample are listed, as sequenced in a study of blood T cell repertoires in COVID-19. Libraries were prepared by immunoSEQ multiplex PCR; TCRdb keeps only in-frame clonotypes and omits some of them. The data contain about 55,000 clones, around 84% of them singletons. The sequenced sample consisted of peripheral blood. The source of these receptors is a man in his 70s with acute or convalescent COVID-19.

The chain joins TRBV28 to TRBJ1-4; possible D gene TRBD1, 5 bases. Germline CDR1 reads MDHEN; CDR2 reads SYDVKM. Between the trimmed V and J ends, which lost 1 base and 5 bases, there was a span of 11 bases. This CDR3 has 15 amino acids. The CDR3 nucleotides read TGTGCCAGCAGTTTATCCGGCAGGGCGAATGAAAAACTGTTTTTT. Its translation: CASSLSGRANEKLFF.

The gene calls are TRBV14 and TRBJ2-4; TRBD1 is a possible D gene (6 bases). Germline V gives CDR1 SGHDN, CDR2 FVKESK. V was shortened by 1 base and J by 1 base, with 14 bases between the two germline ends. The CDR3 totals 17 residues. CDR3 sequence: CASSQGRGIVAKNIQYF. The CDR3 bases are TGTGCCAGCAGCCAAGGAAGGGGGATTGTGGCCAAAAACATTCAGTACTTC. Variable domain in full (rest from reference TRBV14 and TRBJ2-4): EAGVTQFPSHSVIEKGQTVTLRCDPISGHDNLYWYRRVMGKEIKFLLHFVKESKQDESGMPNNRFLAERTGGTYSTLKVQPAELEDSGVYFCASSQGRGIVAKNIQYFGAGTRLSVL.

V and J are TRBV2 and TRBJ1-5; 8 bases are a match to TRBD1. V lost 8 bases to trimming and J lost 4 bases; unmatched junction nucleotides: 7. The CDR3 is 14 amino acids. CDR1 is SNHLY and CDR2 is FYNNEI in the germline V gene. CDR3 residues: CASGEGQANQPQHF. The CDR3 DNA reads as TGTGCCAGCGGGGAGGGACAGGCTAATCAGCCCCAGCATTTT.

This clone turned up a few times. This rearrangement joins TRBV4-1 to TRBJ1-5; 10 nucleotides match TRBD1. This CDR3 is 17 amino acids long. V was pared by 3 bases and J by 5 bases, with 10 bases of the junction left unmatched. The germline V gene encodes CDR1 MGHRA and CDR2 YSYEKL. The CDR3 DNA follows: TGCGCCAGCAGCCAGGCATGGGGGACAGGGGTTCATCAGCCCCAGCATTTT. Encoded protein: CASSQAWGTGVHQPQHF.

V is TRBV24-1 and J is TRBJ1-1; the match to TRBD1 covers 9 bases. Germline values: CDR1 KGHDR, CDR2 SFDVKD. V lost 9 bases to trimming and J lost 7 bases; unmatched junction nucleotides: 14. The CDR3 has 15 amino acids. The CDR3 DNA sequence: TGTGCCACCGAGGGACAGGGTGGTGCGGGCTATGAAGCTTTCTTT. It is translated as CATEGQGGAGYEAFF.

The chain employs TRBV6-5 and TRBJ2-3; 7 bases align to TRBD2. Germline loops: CDR1 MNHEY, CDR2 SVGAGI. V was pared by 8 bases and J by 1 base, with 3 bases of the junction left unmatched. CDR3 length equals 13 residues. For the CDR3, the DNA is TGTGCCAGCGAGCGGGGAGGCACAGATACGCAGTATTTT. Its protein product is CASERGGTDTQYF.

Only one count was recorded for this clone. The chain joins TRBV5-1 to TRBJ1-2, with 10 bases that match TRBD1. CDR1 is SGHRS, CDR2 YFSETQ, per germline. J gave up 6 bases and V 4 bases, and 3 bases lay outside the gene matches. The CDR3 runs 13 residues. CDR3 sequence: CASSIGTGDGYTF. CDR3 DNA sequence: TGCGCCAGCAGCATAGGGACAGGGGATGGCTACACCTTC.

In its sample, this clone was seen a few times. CDR3 coding DNA: TGTGCCAGCAGCCAACGGGGTGGGGGGCAGCCCCAGCATTTT. As protein: CASSQRGGGQPQHF. The gene calls are TRBV3-1 (or the pseudogene TRBV3-2) and TRBJ1-5, with D tentatively TRBD1 (5 bases). The V end was cut by 2 bases, the J end by 7 bases, with 12 bases between. Germline CDR1 LGHDT, CDR2 YNNKEL (reference sequence). The CDR3 is made up of 14 amino acids.

This chain joins TRBV5-1 and TRBJ2-5, with a possible D match to TRBD2 (5 bases). The V gene's germline CDR1 is SGHRS and CDR2 YFSETQ. The CDR3 runs to 13 residues. V was trimmed by 4 bases and J by 4 bases, leaving 11 bases between them. CDR3 amino acids: CASSMSGSETQYF. The CDR3 nucleotides read TGCGCCAGCAGCATGAGCGGATCAGAGACCCAGTACTTC.

The chain couples TRBV2 to TRBJ2-5; tentatively, D is TRBD2 (6 bases). The germline V gene has CDR1 SNHLY and CDR2 FYNNEI. Trimming cost V 4 bases and J 2 bases, with 11 bases left between them. The CDR3 has 14 amino acids. The CDR3 spells CASSGGTPQETQYF. Written as DNA, the CDR3 is TGTGCCAGCAGTGGCGGGACGCCGCAAGAGACCCAGTACTTC.

Only a few counts were recorded for this clone. The chain joins TRBV7-2 to TRBJ1-2; D uncertain. The CDR3 consists of 12 residues. Per the germline V gene, CDR1 is SGHTA and CDR2 is FQGNSA. The V end lost 2 bases, the J end lost 7 bases, and 8 bases lay between the germline ends. The CDR3 loop is CASSLTGFGYTF. In DNA form, the CDR3 reads TGTGCCAGCAGCTTAACGGGGTTTGGCTACACCTTC.

The V and J genes are TRBV19 and TRBJ2-4; 9 nucleotides match TRBD1. In germline, CDR1 is LNHDA, CDR2 SQIVND (reference sequence). There are 17 residues in the CDR3. After removal of 5 bases from V and 1 base from J, the junction contained 9 bases not matched to a gene. DNA of the CDR3: TGTGCCAGTAGTCCGACCTTAGGACAGGGGGCCAAAAACATTCAGTACTTC. Its translation: CASSPTLGQGAKNIQYF.

The chain is built from TRBV4-3 and TRBJ2-1, with 10 nucleotides matching TRBD2. The CDR3 has 21 residues. The V gene's germline CDR1 is LGHNA and CDR2 YSLEER. With 0 bases clipped from V and 0 bases from J, the junction kept 14 bases outside the gene matches. CDR3 sequence: CASSQDLPSGRAPSSYNEQFF. The CDR3 DNA sequence: TGCGCCAGCAGCCAAGACCTTCCTAGCGGGAGAGCCCCAAGCTCCTACAATGAGCAGTTCTTC.